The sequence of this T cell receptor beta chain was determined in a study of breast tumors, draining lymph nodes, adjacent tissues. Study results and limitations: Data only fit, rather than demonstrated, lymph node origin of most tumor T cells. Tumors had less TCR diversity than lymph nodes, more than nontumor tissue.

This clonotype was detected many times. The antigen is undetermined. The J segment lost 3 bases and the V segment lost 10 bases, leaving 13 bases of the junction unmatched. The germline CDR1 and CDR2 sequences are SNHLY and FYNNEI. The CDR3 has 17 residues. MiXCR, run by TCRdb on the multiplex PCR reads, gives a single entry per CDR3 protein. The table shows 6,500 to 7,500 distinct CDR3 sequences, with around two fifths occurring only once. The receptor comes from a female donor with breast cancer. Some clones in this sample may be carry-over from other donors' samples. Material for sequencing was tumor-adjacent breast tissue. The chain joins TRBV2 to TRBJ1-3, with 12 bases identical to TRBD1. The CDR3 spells CATRPGQGAGDGNTIYF. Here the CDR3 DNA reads TGTGCCACAAGACCGGGACAGGGGGCTGGTGATGGAAACACCATATATTTT. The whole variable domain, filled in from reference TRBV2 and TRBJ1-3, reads EPEVTQTPSHQVTQMGQEVILRCVPISNHLYFYWYRQILGQKVEFLVSFYNNEISEKSEIFDDQFSVERPDGSNFTLKIRSTKLEDSAMYFCATRPGQGAGDGNTIYFGEGSWLTVV.